The rows below give T cell receptor beta chains drawn from one sample of a study of a mutant IDH1 vaccine in newly diagnosed glioma. Sequenced by immunoSEQ multiplex PCR; TCRdb stores in-frame clones only, minus some. This sample carries approximately 37,000 clones, 65% to 90% of them seen once, and the ten largest clones take roughly 20%. Their target antigens are unknown. The sample was PBMCs, taken from a glioma patient whose treatment included an IDH1 peptide vaccine. The receptors were gathered from a man younger than 30 with glioma. Some clones in this sample may be carry-over from other donors' samples. Both conserved end residues are part of each CDR3. The D gene is left open where the match is weak. Some rows have no size entry. The others give once, few or many, or a class for an expanded clone.

D,J,V,size,CDR3,DNA
NA,TRBJ1-1,TRBV4-3,few,CASSQDRGRGAFF,TGCGCCAGCAGCCAAGATCGGGGGAGGGGAGCTTTCTTT
NA,TRBJ1-6,TRBV14,NA,CASSYTGRDSPLHF,TGTGCCAGCAGCTATACAGGGAGGGACTCACCCCTCCACTTT
NA,TRBJ1-6,TRBV18,NA,CASSPQWNSPLHF,TGTGCCAGCTCACCCCAATGGAATTCACCCCTCCACTTT
TRBD1,TRBJ1-1,TRBV7-2,NA,CASSLVQGALGEAFF,TGTGCCAGCAGCTTAGTACAGGGGGCGTTGGGTGAAGCTTTCTTT
TRBD1,TRBJ2-3,TRBV2,once,CASISQTGYTDTQYF,TGTGCCAGCATAAGCCAGACAGGGTACACAGATACGCAGTATTTT
NA,TRBJ2-1,TRBV6-6,NA,CASSYSRGQQFF,TGTGCCAGCAGTTACTCCAGGGGCCAGCAGTTCTTC
NA,TRBJ1-1,TRBV28,once,CASSFSLGPNSNTEAFF,TGTGCCAGCAGTTTTTCCTTAGGACCGAATTCGAACACTGAAGCTTTCTTT
NA,TRBJ1-1,TRBV18,NA,CASSSTGGAFF,TGTGCCAGCTCATCCACAGGAGGAGCTTTCTTT
NA,TRBJ2-7,TRBV14,NA,CASSQKPGAGYEQYF,TGTGCCAGCAGCCAAAAGCCGGGAGCGGGCTACGAGCAGTACTTC
NA,TRBJ2-2,TRBV19,NA,CASRRDPHTGELFF,TGTGCCAGTAGGCGGGATCCACACACCGGGGAGCTGTTTTTT
TRBD1,TRBJ1-2,TRBV30,NA,CAWSDPGTGFWDYGYTF,TGTGCCTGGAGTGATCCCGGGACAGGGTTTTGGGACTATGGCTACACCTTC
NA,TRBJ2-7,TRBV4-2,NA,CASSQGRDRPLLYEQYF,TGTGCCAGCAGCCAAGGCAGAGACAGACCTCTACTCTACGAGCAGTACTTC
NA,TRBJ1-1,TRBV9,NA,CASSWGASTEAFF,TGTGCCAGCAGCTGGGGGGCGTCCACTGAAGCTTTCTTT
NA,TRBJ1-5,TRBV12-5,NA,CASGLGQPGNQPQHF,TGTGCTAGTGGTTTGGGACAGCCCGGCAATCAGCCCCAGCATTTT
TRBD1,TRBJ1-1,TRBV5-4,once,CASSPGQGIGTEAFF,TGTGCCAGCAGCCCAGGACAGGGAATAGGCACTGAAGCTTTCTTT
NA,TRBJ1-2,TRBV5-1,NA,CASSPDSVDGYTF,TGCGCCAGCAGCCCGGACAGTGTAGATGGCTACACCTTC
NA,TRBJ2-1,TRBV5-1,NA,CASSLDSYNEQFF,TGCGCCAGCAGCTTGGATAGCTACAATGAGCAGTTCTTC
NA,TRBJ2-7,TRBV11-2,NA,CASSLDRYSVYEQYF,TGTGCCAGCAGCTTAGACCGATACTCCGTTTACGAGCAGTACTTC
TRBD1,TRBJ2-7,TRBV4-3,NA,CASSQVWVTGSKEQYF,TGCGCCAGCAGCCAAGTCTGGGTGACAGGGTCCAAGGAGCAGTACTTC
NA,TRBJ1-5,TRBV4-3,NA,CASSLTRGDYQPQHF,TGCGCCAGCAGCCTTACCAGGGGAGATTATCAGCCCCAGCATTTT
NA,TRBJ1-6,TRBV6-5,NA,CASSYGAGGGSPLHF,TGTGCCAGCAGTTACGGGGCAGGCGGCGGTTCACCCCTCCACTTT
NA,TRBJ1-1,TRBV6-5,once,CASSQTGPSMSFF,TGTGCCAGCAGTCAGACCGGGCCGAGTATGTCTTTCTTT
TRBD1,TRBJ2-7,TRBV5-1,NA,CASSLDRGPAYEQYF,TGCGCCAGCAGCTTGGACAGGGGGCCTGCCTACGAGCAGTACTTC
NA,TRBJ1-1,TRBV28,NA,CASGWTEAFF,TGTGCCAGCGGGTGGACTGAAGCTTTCTTT
NA,TRBJ2-2,TRBV4-3,NA,CASRWGVNTGELFF,TGCGCCAGCAGATGGGGAGTAAACACCGGGGAGCTGTTTTTT
NA,TRBJ1-1,TRBV14,NA,CASSQLRGSTEAFF,TGTGCCAGCAGCCAATTGCGGGGGAGCACTGAAGCTTTCTTT
TRBD1,TRBJ1-1,TRBV5-1,NA,CASTIASGGFAEAFF,TGCGCCAGCACCATCGCCTCAGGGGGCTTCGCTGAAGCTTTCTTT
TRBD1,TRBJ2-7,TRBV4-2,NA,CASSQGQEISYEQYF,TGTGCCAGCAGCCAGGGACAGGAGATCTCCTACGAGCAGTACTTC
TRBD1,TRBJ1-1,TRBV2,NA,CASSNNRGVNTEAFF,TGTGCCAGCAGCAACAACAGGGGGGTGAACACTGAAGCTTTCTTT